These T cell receptor beta chains were read from a single sample in a study of response to subunit inactivated influenza vaccine. TCRdb re-called the RT-PCR reads with MiXCR, one entry per CDR3 protein. Among 530,000 or so distinct CDR3 sequences listed, less than 15% were seen once. The sequences come from PBMCs from blood, collected 11 to 12 days after vaccination. These receptor sequences come from a man aged 45-65 years who received an inactivated influenza vaccine. CDR3s include the opening cysteine and the closing phenylalanine or tryptophan. A D gene is named only where the DNA matches it firmly. Size tells how often a clone was seen (once, few, many) or the class of an expanded clone, and some rows leave it out.

v_call,j_call,clone_size,d_call,cdr3_nt,cdr3_aa
TRBV5-1,TRBJ2-3,many,NA,TGTGCCAGCAGTTTGGCCCCTCGCACAGATACGCAGTATTTT,CASSLAPRTDTQYF
TRBV28,TRBJ2-2,NA,TRBD2,TGTGCCAGCAGGGGAGGGTTGGCCGGGGAGCTGTTTTTT,CASRGGLAGELFF
TRBV6-5,TRBJ1-1,few,NA,TGTGCCAGCAGTTACTCGCTGGGGTTGAACACTGAAGCTTTCTTT,CASSYSLGLNTEAFF
TRBV3-1,TRBJ2-1,NA,NA,TGTGCCAGCAGTAGGGGCAGACGGTTCAATGAGCAGTTCTTC,CASSRGRRFNEQFF
TRBV6-2/TRBV6-3,TRBJ2-2,NA,TRBD1,TGTGCCAGCAGGGACAGGGGAAACGGGGAGCTGTTTTTT,CASRDRGNGELFF
TRBV20-1,TRBJ2-7,few,NA,TGCAGTGCCCGTATTCCGGGATCAACCTCCGAGCAGTACTTC,CSARIPGSTSEQYF
TRBV6-2/TRBV6-3,TRBJ2-1,NA,TRBD2,TGTGCCAGCAGTTACTGGCGGGGGTCCCCTTGGGAGCAGTTCTTC,CASSYWRGSPWEQFF
TRBV18,TRBJ1-5,NA,NA,TGTGCCAGCTCACCCTCGGGCAGGGCTCACAATCAGCCCCAGCATTTT,CASSPSGRAHNQPQHF
TRBV9,TRBJ2-2,few,NA,TGTGCCAGCAGCGTAGAATCAGGGGGGACCGGGGAGCTGTTTTTT,CASSVESGGTGELFF
TRBV28,TRBJ2-1,NA,NA,TGTGCCAGCAGGCAGGGTAATCAGGAGTTCTTC,CASRQGNQEFF
TRBV10-3,TRBJ2-1,few,NA,TGTGCCATCAGTGAACAGGGTGAGCAGTTCTTC,CAISEQGEQFF
TRBV5-5,TRBJ2-5,many,TRBD2,TGTGCCAGCAGCCACCTTAGCGGGAGCCAAGAGACCCAGTACTTC,CASSHLSGSQETQYF
TRBV7-6,TRBJ2-7,NA,NA,TGTGCCAGCAGCCCCCCCGACAACTCCTACGAGCAGTACTTC,CASSPPDNSYEQYF
TRBV4-3,TRBJ1-6,few,NA,TGCGCCAGCAGCCAAGAGATAGGGGATTCACCCCTCCACTTT,CASSQEIGDSPLHF
TRBV9,TRBJ2-5,NA,TRBD2,TGTGCCAGCAGCGAGGGAGCGGGAGGGGGGACCAAGACCCAGTACTTC,CASSEGAGGGTKTQYF
TRBV28,TRBJ2-6,few,NA,TGTGCCAGCAGTCTCATCCACTCTGGGGCCAACGTCCTGACTTTC,CASSLIHSGANVLTF
TRBV20-1,TRBJ2-1,few,TRBD2,TGCAGTGCCAGCGGGACTAGCCACAATGAGCAGTTCTTC,CSASGTSHNEQFF
TRBV7-6,TRBJ2-7,NA,TRBD1,TGTGCCAGCAGCTTAGAGCAGGGGGCCGCGCAGTACTTC,CASSLEQGAAQYF
TRBV4-1,TRBJ2-7,few,TRBD2,TGCGCCAGCAGCCTTGGACTAGCGGGAATAGGGGGGGAGCAGTACTTC,CASSLGLAGIGGEQYF
TRBV12-3/TRBV12-4,TRBJ2-7,few,NA,TGTGCCAGCACCGCAGACACTAGCTTCGAGCAGTACTTC,CASTADTSFEQYF
TRBV7-2,TRBJ2-7,NA,NA,TGTGCCAGCAGCTCCCGGGACGGTTACGAGCAGTACTTC,CASSSRDGYEQYF
TRBV12-3/TRBV12-4,TRBJ2-7,few,NA,TGTGCCAGCAGTTACGACACCTACGAGCAGTACTTC,CASSYDTYEQYF
TRBV10-3,TRBJ2-1,few,NA,TGTGCCATCAGTGAAGGCAATTACAATGAGCAGTTCTTC,CAISEGNYNEQFF
TRBV21-1,TRBJ2-7,many,NA,TGTGCCAGCAGCACCCACAGGGTATGGTACGAGCAGTACTTC,CASSTHRVWYEQYF
TRBV5-5,TRBJ2-7,few,NA,TGTGCCAGCAGCTTACAACCGGGAGTCCTCGAGCAGTACTTC,CASSLQPGVLEQYF
TRBV19,TRBJ1-4,few,NA,TGTGCCAGTATGCGACAGCATAATGAAAAACTGTTTTTT,CASMRQHNEKLFF
TRBV9,TRBJ2-1,few,NA,TGTGCCAGCAGCGTAGGAGCCAATGAGCAGTTCTTC,CASSVGANEQFF
TRBV2,TRBJ2-5,NA,TRBD1,TGTGCCAGCAGCTCCTCCACAGGGGGGGAGACCCAGTACTTC,CASSSSTGGETQYF
TRBV10-3,TRBJ2-1,few,TRBD2,TGTGCCACCGTAGCGGGAGGGCCGGGTTACAATGAGCAGTTCTTC,CATVAGGPGYNEQFF
TRBV20-1,TRBJ2-7,NA,NA,TGCAGTGCTAGCGGGACACAGAAAGGCTACGAGCAGTACTTC,CSASGTQKGYEQYF
TRBV5-1,TRBJ2-2,many,NA,TGCGCCAGCAGCCCAGGCTTAGCGGCGAACACCGGGGAGCTGTTTTTT,CASSPGLAANTGELFF
TRBV4-2,TRBJ2-2,many,NA,TGTGCCAGCAGCCAAGATTTTGAAGCTACCGGGGAGCTGTTTTTT,CASSQDFEATGELFF
TRBV7-2,TRBJ2-3,few,TRBD1,TGTGCCAGCAGCCCTACAGGGGGCATGCGGACAGATACGCAGTATTTT,CASSPTGGMRTDTQYF
TRBV4-2,TRBJ2-1,NA,NA,TGTGCCAGCAGCTCCGGGACTTTCAGCTCCTACAATGAGCAGTTCTTC,CASSSGTFSSYNEQFF
TRBV3-1,TRBJ2-1,NA,TRBD2,TGTGCCAGCAGCCAGGGGAGGTCAGCGGGGGCCTACAATGAGCAGTTCTTC,CASSQGRSAGAYNEQFF
TRBV29-1,TRBJ2-7,many,TRBD2,TGCAGCGTGGACACCGGGACTAGCGGGGACGAGCAGTACTTC,CSVDTGTSGDEQYF
TRBV20-1,TRBJ1-1,many,NA,TGCAGTGCTAGAGGGGGGGGACTTGGGGCTTTCTTT,CSARGGGLGAFF
TRBV20-1,TRBJ2-3,many,NA,TGCAGTGCTAGAGACCCCCGCCGGGGTTCGCAGTATTTT,CSARDPRRGSQYF
TRBV6-1,TRBJ1-2,few,NA,TGTGCCAGCAGTGAAGCGCTTCGCAGGGGTCGGGGCTACACCTTC,CASSEALRRGRGYTF
TRBV9,TRBJ2-3,few,TRBD2,TGTGCCAGCAGCGTAGGAGCGGGGGGTACTAACGGAGATACGCAGTATTTT,CASSVGAGGTNGDTQYF
TRBV6-1,TRBJ1-1,NA,NA,TGTGCCAGCTATGGAGTCATGAACACTGAAGCTTTCTTT,CASYGVMNTEAFF
TRBV6-5,TRBJ2-7,NA,NA,TGTGCCAGCAGTTACGAAGCGGTTAGGGGCTCCTACGAGCAGTACTTC,CASSYEAVRGSYEQYF
TRBV12-3/TRBV12-4,TRBJ1-1,NA,NA,TGTGCCAGCAGTTTTATCAGACACACTGAAGCTTTCTTT,CASSFIRHTEAFF
TRBV7-3,TRBJ2-2,NA,TRBD2,TGTGCCAGCAGCTTAACCGGGACTAGCGGACGCACCGGGGAGCTGTTTTTT,CASSLTGTSGRTGELFF
TRBV20-1,TRBJ2-2,few,NA,TGCGGAGGGGGCGGGAGGCGTGCCGGGGAGCTGTTTTTT,CGGGGRRAGELFF
TRBV24-1,TRBJ2-1,NA,TRBD2,TGTGCCACCAGTGATTTTGGCGGGGGACCCACCTACAATGAGCAGTTCTTC,CATSDFGGGPTYNEQFF
TRBV2,TRBJ2-3,NA,NA,TGTGCCAGCAGTGGGAAGGGAAACACAGATACGCAGTATTTT,CASSGKGNTDTQYF
TRBV29-1,TRBJ2-5,many,TRBD1,TGCAGCGTTGAACGGGACAGCCAAGAGACCCAGTACTTC,CSVERDSQETQYF
TRBV28,TRBJ2-7,few,NA,TGTGCCAGCAGCCTCGGGGGGCTGGACGACTACGAGCAGTACTTC,CASSLGGLDDYEQYF
TRBV10-3,TRBJ2-1,NA,TRBD1,TGTGCCATCAGTGGTGGACAGGGTAGAGGCAATGAGCAGTTCTTC,CAISGGQGRGNEQFF
TRBV4-2,TRBJ2-7,few,NA,TGTGCCAGCAGCCAAGAGAGGACCGAAACCTACGAGCAGTACTTC,CASSQERTETYEQYF
TRBV5-1,TRBJ2-3,many,TRBD1,TGCGCCAGCAGACAACAGGGGGCGAGCACAGATACGCAGTATTTT,CASRQQGASTDTQYF
TRBV7-9,TRBJ2-1,NA,NA,TGTGCCAGCAGCTTGACGGGACACAACTACAATGAGCAGTTCTTC,CASSLTGHNYNEQFF
TRBV27,TRBJ2-2,many,NA,TGTGCCAGCAGCCGTAGAGACTTCGGGACCTTCACCGGGGAGCTGTTTTTT,CASSRRDFGTFTGELFF
TRBV28,TRBJ1-5,NA,NA,TGTGCCAGCAGCGCCCGCCCCAGGCTTTGGAATCAGCCCCAGCATTTT,CASSARPRLWNQPQHF
TRBV7-2,TRBJ2-1,few,NA,TGTGCCAGCAGCCATAAGCGCCTTAGCTCCTACAATGAGCAGTTCTTC,CASSHKRLSSYNEQFF
TRBV2,TRBJ1-5,NA,NA,TGTGCCAGCCGAAAGGGCAGAGATCAGCCCCAGCATTTT,CASRKGRDQPQHF
TRBV7-2,TRBJ2-1,few,NA,TGTGCCAGCAGCCCCCGCCGGGGGGCCTCCTACAATGAGCAGTTCTTC,CASSPRRGASYNEQFF
TRBV21-1,TRBJ1-2,many,NA,TGTGCCAGCAGCAAGATGGGGGCTCAAGGGAACTATGGCTACACCTTC,CASSKMGAQGNYGYTF
TRBV28,TRBJ2-5,NA,NA,TGTGCCAGCAGCCGACAGAGCGTCCAAGAGACCCAGTACTTC,CASSRQSVQETQYF